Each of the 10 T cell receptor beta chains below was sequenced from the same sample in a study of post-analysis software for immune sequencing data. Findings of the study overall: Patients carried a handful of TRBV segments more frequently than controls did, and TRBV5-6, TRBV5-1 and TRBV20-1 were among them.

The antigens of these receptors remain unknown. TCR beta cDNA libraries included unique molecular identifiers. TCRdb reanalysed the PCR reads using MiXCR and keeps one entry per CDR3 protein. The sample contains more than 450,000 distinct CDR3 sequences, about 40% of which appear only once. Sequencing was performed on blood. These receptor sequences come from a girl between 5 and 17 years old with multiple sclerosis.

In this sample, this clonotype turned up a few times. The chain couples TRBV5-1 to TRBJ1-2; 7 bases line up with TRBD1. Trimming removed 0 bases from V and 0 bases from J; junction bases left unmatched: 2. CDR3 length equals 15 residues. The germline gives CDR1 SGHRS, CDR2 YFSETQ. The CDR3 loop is CASSLGDSTNYGYTF. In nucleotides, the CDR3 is TGCGCCAGCAGCTTGGGGGACAGCACTAACTATGGCTACACCTTC.

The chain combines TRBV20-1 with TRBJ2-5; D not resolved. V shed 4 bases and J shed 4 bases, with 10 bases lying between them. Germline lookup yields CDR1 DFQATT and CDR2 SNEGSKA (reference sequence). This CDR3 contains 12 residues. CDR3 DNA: TGCAGTGCTAACAGACAACGAGAGACCCAGTACTTC. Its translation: CSANRQRETQYF.

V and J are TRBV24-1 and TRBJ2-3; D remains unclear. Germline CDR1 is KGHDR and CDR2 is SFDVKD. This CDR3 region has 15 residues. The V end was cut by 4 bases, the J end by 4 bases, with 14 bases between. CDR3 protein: CATSDRALEADTQYF. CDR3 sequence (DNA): TGTGCCACCAGTGACCGGGCCCTAGAGGCAGATACGCAGTATTTT.

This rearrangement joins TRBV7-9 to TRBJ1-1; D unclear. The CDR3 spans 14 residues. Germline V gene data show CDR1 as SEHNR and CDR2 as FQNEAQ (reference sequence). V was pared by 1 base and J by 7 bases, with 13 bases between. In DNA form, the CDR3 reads TGTGCCAGCAGCTTAGTATCAGAACGGCTTGAAGCTTTCTTT. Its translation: CASSLVSERLEAFF.

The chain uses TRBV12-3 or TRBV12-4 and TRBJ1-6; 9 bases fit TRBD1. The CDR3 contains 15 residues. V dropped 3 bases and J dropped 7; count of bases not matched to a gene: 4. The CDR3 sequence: CASSFGDRENSPLHF. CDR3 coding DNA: TGTGCCAGCAGTTTCGGGGACAGGGAGAATTCACCCCTCCACTTT.

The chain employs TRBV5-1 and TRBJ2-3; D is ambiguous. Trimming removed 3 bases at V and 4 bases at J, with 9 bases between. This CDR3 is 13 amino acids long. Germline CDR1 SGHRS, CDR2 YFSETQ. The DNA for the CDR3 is TGCGCCAGCAGCTCGCTAGGGTCAGATACGCAGTATTTT. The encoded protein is CASSSLGSDTQYF.

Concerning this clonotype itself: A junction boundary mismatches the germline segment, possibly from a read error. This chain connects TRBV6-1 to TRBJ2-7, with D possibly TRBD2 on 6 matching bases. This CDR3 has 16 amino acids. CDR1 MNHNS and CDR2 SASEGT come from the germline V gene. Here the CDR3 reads CASSAPEGGARYERYF. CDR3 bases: TGTGCCAGCAGTGCCCCGGAGGGCGGCGCGAGGTACGAGCGGTACTTC.

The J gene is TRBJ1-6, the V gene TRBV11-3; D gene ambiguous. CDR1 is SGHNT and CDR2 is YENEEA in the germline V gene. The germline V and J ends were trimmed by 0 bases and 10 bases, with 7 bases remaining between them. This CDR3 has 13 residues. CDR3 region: CASSLDVLSPLHF. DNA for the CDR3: TGTGCCAGCAGCTTAGACGTTCTGTCACCCCTCCACTTT.

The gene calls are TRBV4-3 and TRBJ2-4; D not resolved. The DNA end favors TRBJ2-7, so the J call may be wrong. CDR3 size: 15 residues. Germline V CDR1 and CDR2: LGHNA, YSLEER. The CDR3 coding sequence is TGCGCCAGCAGCCTTGCTGACACGGGTGGTTACGAGCAGTACTTC. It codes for CASSLADTGGYEQYF.

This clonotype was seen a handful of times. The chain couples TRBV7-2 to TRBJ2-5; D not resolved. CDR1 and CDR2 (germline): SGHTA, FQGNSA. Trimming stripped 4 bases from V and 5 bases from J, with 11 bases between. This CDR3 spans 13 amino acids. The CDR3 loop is CASSSVISETQYF. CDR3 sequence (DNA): TGTGCCAGCAGCTCGGTAATTTCGGAGACCCAGTACTTC.